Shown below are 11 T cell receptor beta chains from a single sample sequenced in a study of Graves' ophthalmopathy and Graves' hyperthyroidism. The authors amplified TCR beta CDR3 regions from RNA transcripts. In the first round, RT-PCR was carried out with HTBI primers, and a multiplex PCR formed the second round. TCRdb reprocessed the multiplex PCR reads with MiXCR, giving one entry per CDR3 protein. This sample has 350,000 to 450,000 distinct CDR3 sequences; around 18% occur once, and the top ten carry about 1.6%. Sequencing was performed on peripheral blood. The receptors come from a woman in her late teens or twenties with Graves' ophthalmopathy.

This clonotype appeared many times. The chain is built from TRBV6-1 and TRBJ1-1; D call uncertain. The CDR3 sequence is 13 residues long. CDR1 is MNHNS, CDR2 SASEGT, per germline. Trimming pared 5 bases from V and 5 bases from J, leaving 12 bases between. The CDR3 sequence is CASSPGGRTEAFF. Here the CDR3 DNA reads TGTGCCAGCAGTCCCGGTGGGCGAACTGAAGCTTTCTTT.

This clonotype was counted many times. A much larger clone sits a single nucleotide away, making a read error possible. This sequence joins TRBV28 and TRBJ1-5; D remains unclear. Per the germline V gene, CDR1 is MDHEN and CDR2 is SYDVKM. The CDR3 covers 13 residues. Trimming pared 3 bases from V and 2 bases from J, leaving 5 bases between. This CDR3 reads CASSFYCNQPQHF. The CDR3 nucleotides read TGTGCCAGCAGTTTCTACTGCAATCAGCCCCAGCATTTT.

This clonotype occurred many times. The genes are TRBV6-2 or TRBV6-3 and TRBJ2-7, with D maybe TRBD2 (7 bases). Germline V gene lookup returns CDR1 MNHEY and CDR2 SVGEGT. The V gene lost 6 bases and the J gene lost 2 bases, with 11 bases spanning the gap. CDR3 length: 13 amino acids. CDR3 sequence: CASSRGDTYEQYF. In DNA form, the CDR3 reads TGTGCCAGCAGCCGGGGGGACACCTACGAGCAGTACTTC.

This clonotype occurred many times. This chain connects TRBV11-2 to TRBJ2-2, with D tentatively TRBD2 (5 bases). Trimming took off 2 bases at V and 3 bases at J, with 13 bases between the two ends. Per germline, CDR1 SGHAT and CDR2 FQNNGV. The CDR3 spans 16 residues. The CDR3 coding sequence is TGTGCCAGCAGCTTAAGGTTGAGGGCGGACACCGGGGAGCTGTTTTTT. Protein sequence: CASSLRLRADTGELFF.

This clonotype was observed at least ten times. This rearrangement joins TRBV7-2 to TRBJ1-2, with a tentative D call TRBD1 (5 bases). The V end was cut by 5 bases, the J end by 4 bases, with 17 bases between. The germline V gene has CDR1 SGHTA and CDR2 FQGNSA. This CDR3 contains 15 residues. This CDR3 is CASSPGPKGPYGYTF. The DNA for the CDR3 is TGTGCCAGCAGCCCAGGCCCTAAGGGACCCTATGGCTACACCTTC.

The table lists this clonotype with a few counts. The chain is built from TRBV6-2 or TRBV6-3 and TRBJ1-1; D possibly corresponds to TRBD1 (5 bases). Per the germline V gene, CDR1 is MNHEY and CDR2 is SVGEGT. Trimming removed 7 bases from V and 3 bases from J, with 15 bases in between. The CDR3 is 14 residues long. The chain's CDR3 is CASMVSGGYTEAFF. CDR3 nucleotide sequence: TGTGCCAGCATGGTCTCTGGGGGGTACACTGAAGCTTTCTTT.

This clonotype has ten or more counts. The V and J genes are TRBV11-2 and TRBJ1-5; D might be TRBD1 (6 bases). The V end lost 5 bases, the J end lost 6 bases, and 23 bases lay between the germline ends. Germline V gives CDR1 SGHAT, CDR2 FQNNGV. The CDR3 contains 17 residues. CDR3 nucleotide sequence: TGTGCCAGCAGCCCAAGCGTCAACCGGGACATAGGTCAGCCCCAGCATTTT. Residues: CASSPSVNRDIGQPQHF.

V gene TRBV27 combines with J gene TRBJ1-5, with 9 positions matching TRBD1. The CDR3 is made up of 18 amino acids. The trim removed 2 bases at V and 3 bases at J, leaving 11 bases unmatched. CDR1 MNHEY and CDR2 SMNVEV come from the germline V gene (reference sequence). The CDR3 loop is CASSLVAPGQGNNQPQHF. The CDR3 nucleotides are TGTGCCAGCAGTTTAGTGGCCCCGGGACAGGGAAACAATCAGCCCCAGCATTTT.

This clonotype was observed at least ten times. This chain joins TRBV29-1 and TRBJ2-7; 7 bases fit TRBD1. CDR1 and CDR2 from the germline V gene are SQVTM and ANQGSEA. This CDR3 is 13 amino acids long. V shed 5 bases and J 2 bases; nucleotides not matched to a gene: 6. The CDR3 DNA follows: TGCAGCGTTAAACCCCAGGGGGCCTACGAGCAGTACTTC. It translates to CSVKPQGAYEQYF.

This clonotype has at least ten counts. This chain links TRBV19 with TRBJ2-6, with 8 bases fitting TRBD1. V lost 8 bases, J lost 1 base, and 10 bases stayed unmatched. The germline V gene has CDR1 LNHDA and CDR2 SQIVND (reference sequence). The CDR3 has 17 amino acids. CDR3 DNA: TGTGCCAGTTCCGGACAGGGTCCATGGTCTGGGGCCAACGTCCTGACTTTC. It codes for CASSGQGPWSGANVLTF.

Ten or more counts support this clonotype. CDR3 in amino acids: CSALTLRGQSPNYGYTF. CDR3 nucleotide sequence: TGCAGTGCTCTCACACTGAGGGGACAGTCCCCTAACTATGGCTACACCTTC. The V call is TRBV20-1, the J call TRBJ1-2; 7 bases are a match to TRBD1. The CDR3 loop spans 17 amino acids. Trimming cost V 5 bases and J 0 bases; bases outside gene matches: 15. Germline CDR1 DFQATT, CDR2 SNEGSKA (reference sequence).